Sequencing of this TCR beta chain was carried out in a study of blood T cell repertoires in COVID-19. Study-wide background: There were acute and convalescent COVID-19 samples, and they came from the United States, Italy and Spain. Nucleic acid was either cDNA or gDNA, and it came from T cells, B-cell-depleted T cells, or PBMCs.

CDR3 length equals 14 residues. In germline, CDR1 is SGHRS, CDR2 YFSETQ. The J segment lost 5 bases and the V segment lost 7 bases, leaving 4 bases of the junction unmatched. Per the authors' pipeline: Reference gene primer amplification yielded estimated nucleated cell counts. Method: immunoSEQ multiplex PCR; TCRdb's copy keeps in-frame clones and lacks some. That table supplies the V and J calls and clone size; D and trimming were determined from the DNA. In the table there are 200,000 to 300,000 clones, 85% to 90% of which are singletons. Input material: peripheral blood. The rearrangement joins TRBV5-1 to TRBJ2-2, with TRBD1 matching over 11 bases. The receptor was isolated from a woman between 65 and 79 years old with active or convalescent COVID-19. The CDR3: CASEGTGGTGELFF. CDR3 nucleotide sequence: TGCGCCAGCGAGGGGACAGGGGGTACCGGGGAGCTGTTTTTT.